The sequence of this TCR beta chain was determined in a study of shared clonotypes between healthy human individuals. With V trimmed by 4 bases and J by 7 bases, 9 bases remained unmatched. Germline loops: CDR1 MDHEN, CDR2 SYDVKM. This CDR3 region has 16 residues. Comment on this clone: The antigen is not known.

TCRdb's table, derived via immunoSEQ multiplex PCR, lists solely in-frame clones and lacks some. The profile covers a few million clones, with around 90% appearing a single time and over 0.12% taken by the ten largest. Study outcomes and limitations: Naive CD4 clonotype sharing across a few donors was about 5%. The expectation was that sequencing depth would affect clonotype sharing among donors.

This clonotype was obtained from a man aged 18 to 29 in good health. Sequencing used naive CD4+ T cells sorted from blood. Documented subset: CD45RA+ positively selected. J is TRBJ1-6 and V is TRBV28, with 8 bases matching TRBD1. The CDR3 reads CASSSSDRGGNSPLHF. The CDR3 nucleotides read TGTGCCAGCAGTTCCTCCGACAGGGGCGGGAATTCACCCCTCCACTTT.